Following are 10 T cell receptor beta chains from one sample sequenced in a study of CD8+ T cells in alopecia areata. The sequencing template was cDNA reverse transcribed from extracted RNA. Assay: immunoSEQ multiplex PCR; the TCRdb copy retains only in-frame clones and omits some. The repertoire includes about 150,000 clones, around three fifths of them detected once, and about 6.8% sits in the top ten. This specimen was CD4+ T cells sorted from blood, taken at week 0. These receptors came from a human donor with alopecia areata.

This chain's CDR3 is CSADPGKRGYTF. CDR3 nucleotides: TGCAGCGCTGATCCGGGTAAACGTGGCTACACCTTC. The V gene is TRBV29-1, the J gene TRBJ1-2; D ambiguous. The CDR3 loop spans 12 amino acids. Trimming shortened V by 7 bases and J by 7 bases, and 16 bases separated the two germline ends. Looked up from germline, CDR1 is SQVTM and CDR2 is ANQGSEA.

V is TRBV5-6 and J is TRBJ1-1; tentatively, D is TRBD1 (6 bases). This CDR3 contains 15 residues. Between the trimmed V and J ends, which lost 4 bases and 0 bases, there was a span of 13 bases. The V gene's germline CDR1 is SGHDT and CDR2 YYEEEE. The DNA for the CDR3 is TGTGCCAGCAGCATGGGGGCCCCCATGAACACTGAAGCTTTCTTT. Amino acid sequence: CASSMGAPMNTEAFF.

This clone appeared a few times. The chain carries TRBV7-8 and TRBJ2-7; possible D gene TRBD2, 5 bases. CDR1 and CDR2 (germline): SGHVS, FQNEAQ. V lost 5 bases, J lost 2 bases, and 16 bases lay in between. The CDR3 spans 15 residues. The CDR3 bases are TGTGCCAGCAGCCCCTCGAGGGAGCGGCCCTACGAGCAGTACTTC. This gives the protein CASSPSRERPYEQYF.

V usage is TRBV9 and J usage is TRBJ1-6; D may be TRBD1 (6 bases). The CDR3 length is 15 residues. CDR1 is SGDLS and CDR2 is YYNGEE in the germline V gene. V was clipped by 3 bases and J by 9 bases, with 16 bases between them. The DNA of the CDR3 is TGTGCCAGCAGCGAATCCACAGGGAGAGGTTCACCCCTCCACTTT. Translated, it gives CASSESTGRGSPLHF.

In this sample, this clone turned up a few times. Distinct nucleotide sequences in the sample also encode this CDR3. This chain uses TRBV29-1 with TRBJ1-3; D ambiguous. The V end lost 4 bases, the J end lost 0 bases, and 7 bases lay between the germline ends. This CDR3 is built from 13 residues. Germline values: CDR1 SQVTM, CDR2 ANQGSEA. As DNA, the CDR3 is TGCAGCGTTGGCCAATCCTCTGGAAACACCATATATTTT. Its protein is CSVGQSSGNTIYF.

The V and J genes are TRBV29-1 and TRBJ2-3; TRBD1 matches 8 bases. Germline values: CDR1 SQVTM, CDR2 ANQGSEA. With 2 bases clipped from V and 6 bases from J, the junction kept 7 bases outside the gene matches. The CDR3 contains 14 residues. CDR3 DNA: TGCAGCGTTGAAAGTCAGGGGGCGGGGGATACGCAGTATTTT. Its protein is CSVESQGAGDTQYF.

This chain uses TRBV29-1 with TRBJ1-1; possible D gene TRBD1, 6 bases. The CDR3 has 15 residues. The germline gives CDR1 SQVTM, CDR2 ANQGSEA. The ends were cut back, 5 bases at V and 0 bases at J, with 16 bases in the middle. The chain's CDR3 is CSVTLPRGMNTEAFF. The CDR3 coding sequence is TGCAGCGTTACCCTACCAAGGGGGATGAACACTGAAGCTTTCTTT.

This clone was picked up many times. The chain is built from TRBV7-8 and TRBJ2-2; D is uncertain. Between the trimmed V and J ends, which lost 7 bases and 1 base, there was a span of 10 bases. CDR3 length equals 14 residues. Germline V gives CDR1 SGHVS, CDR2 FQNEAQ. As DNA, the CDR3 is TGTGCCAGCACCGCCCTCCTGAACACCGGGGAGCTGTTTTTT. Encoded protein: CASTALLNTGELFF.

V usage is TRBV20-1 and J usage is TRBJ2-5; TRBD2 matches at 8 bases. The V and J ends lost 5 bases and 13 bases, in that order; junction bases with no gene match: 9. CDR1 and CDR2 from the germline V gene are DFQATT and SNEGSKA (reference sequence). This CDR3 spans 11 amino acids. CDR3 amino acids: CSAPSGTSRYF. The DNA for the CDR3 is TGCAGTGCTCCTTCCGGGACTAGTCGGTACTTC.

This clone came up a few times. CDR3 residues: CAWSMGASYNEQFF. The CDR3 DNA reads TGTGCCTGGAGTATGGGAGCGTCCTACAATGAGCAGTTCTTC. The rearrangement uses TRBV30 and TRBJ2-1; D possibly corresponds to TRBD2 (5 bases). Looked up from germline, CDR1 is GTSNPN and CDR2 is SVGIG (reference sequence). Trimming took 2 bases from V and 1 from J, leaving 9 bases between them. This CDR3 has 14 amino acids.